A single sample is the source of the 5 T cell receptor beta chains below, sequenced in a study of blood T cell repertoires in COVID-19. The table came from immunoSEQ multiplex PCR; TCRdb's copy has only in-frame clones and leaves some out. Among about 130,000 clones listed, over 75% were seen once. Sequencing was done on a sample of peripheral blood. The receptors derive from a woman aged 60-75 years with acute or convalescent COVID-19.

The chain joins TRBV29-1 to TRBJ1-3; possibly TRBD1 for D (6 bases). The germline V and J ends were trimmed by 6 bases and 0 bases, with 9 bases remaining between them. The CDR3 consists of 13 residues. CDR1 is SQVTM and CDR2 is ANQGSEA in the germline V gene. CDR3 amino acids: CSVRQVSGNTIYF. CDR3 bases: TGCAGCGTAAGACAGGTCTCTGGAAACACCATATATTTT. Variable domain in full (rest from reference TRBV29-1 and TRBJ1-3): SAVISQKPSRDICQRGTSLTIQCQVDSQVTMMFWYRQQPGQSLTLIATANQGSEATYESGFVIDKFPISRPNLTFSTLTVSNMSPEDSSIYLCSVRQVSGNTIYFGEGSWLTVV.

The V and J genes are TRBV2 and TRBJ1-3; TRBD1 is a possible D gene (6 bases). Germline V gene lookup returns CDR1 SNHLY and CDR2 FYNNEI. This CDR3 has 15 amino acids. V gave up 8 bases and J gave up 7 bases, with 21 bases separating them. This chain's CDR3 is CASSRLTGTLNTIYF. The CDR3 DNA sequence: TGTGCCAGCTCCCGATTAACAGGGACGTTGAACACCATATATTTT.

This clone appeared a few times. The rearrangement uses TRBV24-1 and TRBJ2-3; 10 bases agree with TRBD1. This CDR3 is built from 15 residues. Germline V CDR1 and CDR2: KGHDR, SFDVKD. The trim removed 5 bases at V and 4 bases at J, leaving 5 bases unmatched. In nucleotides, the CDR3 is TGTGCCACCAGTGCGTGGACAGGGGGAGCAGATACGCAGTATTTT. It codes for CATSAWTGGADTQYF.

The rearrangement joins TRBV5-4 to TRBJ1-2; 9 positions agree with TRBD1. Germline-derived CDR1 and CDR2 are SGHNT and YYREEE (reference sequence). The CDR3 spans 15 residues. With V trimmed by 0 bases and J by 5 bases, 5 bases remained unmatched. The CDR3 nucleotides are TGTGCCAGCAGCTTGGGCGGGACAGGGATATATGGCTACACCTTC. Translation gives CASSLGGTGIYGYTF.

This clone was seen a single time. The chain combines TRBV25-1 with TRBJ2-1, with 8 bases aligning to TRBD1. The CDR3 is 13 amino acids. The ends lost 6 bases at V and 9 bases at J; junction bases unmatched: 7. Germline V gene data show CDR1 as MGHDK and CDR2 as SYGVNS. The CDR3 nucleotides are TGTGCCAGCAGAGGACAGGGTATAACTGAGCAGTTCTTC. Amino acid sequence: CASRGQGITEQFF.